What follows are 29 T cell receptor beta chains derived from one specimen sequenced in a study of T cell responses to AZD1222 COVID-19 vaccine. The data were produced by immunoSEQ multiplex PCR, yet TCRdb's version contains in-frame clones alone and is incomplete. This sample has about 100,000 clones; 87% occur once, and the top ten carry around 3.8%. This specimen was peripheral blood, taken on day 0 of MenACWY control vaccination. These receptors came from an adult in good health.

CDR3 region: CASISVGDEAFF. CDR3 in DNA: TGTGCCAGCATCTCCGTGGGAGATGAAGCTTTCTTT. V usage is TRBV6-6 and J usage is TRBJ1-1; D gene unclear. The CDR3 is made up of 12 amino acids. Deletions cut 7 bases from V and 7 bases from J, with 13 bases between. Germline values: CDR1 MNHNY, CDR2 SVGAGI (reference sequence).

The J gene is TRBJ2-7, the V gene TRBV5-1; 8 positions match TRBD1. The V gene end was trimmed by 0 bases and the J gene end by 5 bases; junction bases not matched to a gene: 4. The CDR3 runs 14 residues. Germline loops: CDR1 SGHRS, CDR2 YFSETQ. The CDR3 sequence is CASSLDRGVDEQYF. Written as DNA, the CDR3 is TGCGCCAGCAGCTTGGACAGGGGGGTGGACGAGCAGTACTTC.

This clone was seen only a few times. V and J are TRBV3-1 (or the pseudogene TRBV3-2) and TRBJ1-6; perhaps TRBD1 as D (6 bases). The ends were cut back, 5 bases at V and 10 bases at J, with 15 bases in the middle. The CDR3 runs to 14 residues. In germline, CDR1 is LGHDT, CDR2 YNNKEL (reference sequence). CDR3 sequence (DNA): TGTGCCAGCAGCGACACAGGGATTAACTCACCCCTCCACTTT. This translates into CASSDTGINSPLHF.

The CDR3 spells CSVVGGWDEKLFF. The CDR3 DNA reads TGCAGCGTTGTCGGTGGCTGGGATGAAAAACTGTTTTTT. The chain has TRBV29-1 and TRBJ1-4, with unresolved D. Trimming took 4 bases from V and 6 from J, leaving 12 bases between them. The CDR3 is 13 amino acids. Looked up from germline, CDR1 is SQVTM and CDR2 is ANQGSEA.

This chain uses TRBV29-1 with TRBJ1-2; a weak D match, TRBD1 (6 bases). The germline gives CDR1 SQVTM, CDR2 ANQGSEA. V lost 3 bases and J 7 bases, leaving 15 bases between the germline ends. The CDR3 contains 13 residues. The CDR3 region is CSVEMGGGSGYTF. In DNA, the CDR3 is TGCAGCGTTGAGATGGGGGGCGGAAGTGGCTACACCTTC.

The V and J genes are TRBV5-5 and TRBJ2-5, with 7 bases aligning to TRBD2. Germline loops: CDR1 SGHKS, CDR2 YYEKEE (reference sequence). With V trimmed by 3 bases and J by 1 base, 3 bases remained unmatched. CDR3 length: 14 amino acids. CDR3 coding DNA: TGTGCCAGCAGCTGGCCTAGCGGCCAAGAGACCCAGTACTTC. It codes for CASSWPSGQETQYF.

This sequence joins TRBV28 and TRBJ2-2; 10 bases map to TRBD2. Per germline, CDR1 MDHEN and CDR2 SYDVKM. This CDR3 is built from 18 residues. V lost 7 bases to trimming and J lost 6 bases; unmatched junction nucleotides: 17. The CDR3 coding sequence is TGTGCCAGCATCCAAGGAGGGCTAGCGGGAGATCGTGCCGGGGAGCTGTTTTTT. Translating gives CASIQGGLAGDRAGELFF.

CDR3 in DNA: TGTGCCATCAGTGAGTCTGTGACCAACAATGAGCAGTTCTTC. Residues: CAISESVTNNEQFF. The chain couples TRBV10-3 to TRBJ2-1, with unresolved D. The CDR3 covers 14 residues. CDR1 and CDR2 from the germline V gene are ENHRY and SYGVKD. V lost 0 bases and J lost 5, with 8 bases in between.

The CDR3 loop is CAWSRGGVSNEQFF. In DNA form, the CDR3 reads TGTGCCTGGAGTAGGGGAGGAGTTAGCAATGAGCAGTTCTTC. The chain recombines TRBV30 with TRBJ2-1; TRBD2 might be the D (6 bases). This CDR3 spans 14 amino acids. Germline CDR1 GTSNPN, CDR2 SVGIG (reference sequence). V lost 2 bases and J lost 6, with 14 bases in between. The variable domain in full, completed from reference TRBV30 and TRBJ2-1, reads SQTIHQWPATLVQPVGSPLSLECTVEGTSNPNLYWYRQAAGRGLQLLFYSVGIGQISSEVPQNLSASRPQDRQFILSSKKLLLSDSGFYLCAWSRGGVSNEQFFGPGTRLTVL.

The gene calls are TRBV5-8 and TRBJ1-4; 7 bases agree with TRBD1. CDR3 length: 14 residues. After removal of 2 bases from V and 5 bases from J, the junction contained 3 bases not matched to a gene. Germline V gene data show CDR1 as SGHTS and CDR2 as YDEGEE. The CDR3 DNA is TGTGCCAGCAGCTTAGGCAGGGGGAATGAAAAACTGTTTTTT. Its protein product is CASSLGRGNEKLFF.

This sequence joins TRBV4-1 and TRBJ2-3, with a tentative D call TRBD2 (5 bases). The CDR3 is 14 residues long. Germline CDR1 is MGHRA and CDR2 is YSYEKL. V was cut by 4 bases and J by 6 bases, with 14 bases left in between. CDR3 coding DNA: TGCGCCAGCAGCCCAACGGGGAGCATGGATACGCAGTATTTT. Its translation is CASSPTGSMDTQYF.

The chain combines TRBV7-2 with TRBJ2-7; 8 nucleotides match TRBD2. V shed 4 bases, J shed 4 bases, and the junction held 15 bases outside the gene matches. The CDR3 spans 17 residues. Germline CDR1 is SGHTA and CDR2 is FQGNSA. The CDR3 protein is CASSSKATSGYLYEQYF. The CDR3 region has the DNA TGTGCCAGCAGCTCCAAGGCCACTAGCGGCTATTTGTACGAGCAGTACTTC.

This clone has a single count. This rearrangement joins TRBV7-8 to TRBJ2-7, with D unclear. Germline CDR1 and CDR2: SGHVS and FQNEAQ. V lost 4 bases and J 6 bases, leaving 10 bases between the germline ends. The CDR3 spans 12 residues. The CDR3 sequence: CASSWSAAEQYF. The CDR3 DNA is TGTGCCAGCAGCTGGTCGGCGGCCGAGCAGTACTTC.

The gene calls are TRBV10-3 and TRBJ1-5; D is perhaps TRBD1 (5 bases). The V gene lost 4 bases and the J gene lost 7 bases, with 14 bases spanning the gap. The CDR3 has 14 amino acids. Looked up from germline, CDR1 is ENHRY and CDR2 is SYGVKD. The CDR3 is CAISGQGREQPQHF. The CDR3 nucleotides read TGTGCCATCAGTGGTCAGGGAAGGGAGCAGCCCCAGCATTTT.

The CDR3 sequence: CASSRTTPSGDTQYF. CDR3 DNA sequence: TGTGCCAGCAGTCGGACAACGCCCTCCGGGGATACGCAGTATTTT. The chain couples TRBV27 to TRBJ2-3; D might be TRBD1 (5 bases). CDR3 size: 15 residues. Trimming left V 5 bases short and J 6 bases short, with 18 bases between. Looked up from germline, CDR1 is MNHEY and CDR2 is SMNVEV (reference sequence).

The V gene is TRBV7-2, the J gene TRBJ2-5; 8 nucleotides line up with TRBD2. Germline V gene data show CDR1 as SGHTA and CDR2 as FQGNSA. The CDR3 is 18 amino acids. The J segment lost 5 bases and the V segment lost 5 bases, leaving 19 bases of the junction unmatched. The CDR3 DNA sequence: TGTGCCAGCAGCCCCCATGGGTTGAGCGGGAGTGTAGGTGAGACCCAGTACTTC. Translation gives CASSPHGLSGSVGETQYF. Supplemented by reference TRBV7-2 and TRBJ2-5, the full variable domain reads GAGVSQSPSNKVTEKGKDVELRCDPISGHTALYWYRQSLGQGLEFLIYFQGNSAPDKSGLPSDRFSAERTGGSVSTLTIQRTQQEDSAVYLCASSPHGLSGSVGETQYFGPGTRLLVL.

The rearrangement links TRBV18 to TRBJ2-2; TRBD1 agrees at 8 bases. There are 16 residues in the CDR3. Germline V gene sequence: CDR1 KGHSH, CDR2 LQKENI. Losses at the gene ends were 5 bases for V and 1 base for J; bases not matched to a gene: 6. As DNA, the CDR3 is TGTGCCAGCTCAGAGCAGGGGGCAAAGAACACCGGGGAGCTGTTTTTT. Protein: CASSEQGAKNTGELFF.

V and J are TRBV9 and TRBJ2-3; D gene ambiguous. Trimming stripped 2 bases from V and 4 bases from J, with 5 bases between. The germline gives CDR1 SGDLS, CDR2 YYNGEE. The CDR3 runs 12 residues. DNA of the CDR3: TGTGCCAGCAGCGTGACGGCAGATACGCAGTATTTT. Translation: CASSVTADTQYF.

This clone was observed a single time. V is TRBV7-2 and J is TRBJ2-5; TRBD1 might be the D (7 bases). Trimming stripped 1 base from V and 2 bases from J, with 17 bases between. Germline V lookup: CDR1 SGHTA, CDR2 FQGNSA. This CDR3 is 17 amino acids long. In DNA form, the CDR3 reads TGTGCCAGCAGCTTAGGTCAGGGGGACTGGGGGCAAGAGACCCAGTACTTC. It is translated as CASSLGQGDWGQETQYF. The entire variable domain, with the rest obtained from reference TRBV7-2 and TRBJ2-5, is as follows: GAGVSQSPSNKVTEKGKDVELRCDPISGHTALYWYRQSLGQGLEFLIYFQGNSAPDKSGLPSDRFSAERTGGSVSTLTIQRTQQEDSAVYLCASSLGQGDWGQETQYFGPGTRLLVL.

The rearrangement joins TRBV19 to TRBJ2-4; 7 nucleotides line up with TRBD2. Trimming removed 6 bases from V and 6 bases from J; junction bases left unmatched: 5. Germline-derived CDR1 and CDR2 are LNHDA and SQIVND (reference sequence). The CDR3 contains 13 residues. In nucleotides, the CDR3 is TGTGCCAGTAGCCTTCCGGGGGGAAACATTCAGTACTTC. Protein sequence: CASSLPGGNIQYF.

J is TRBJ1-4 and V is TRBV3-1 (or the pseudogene TRBV3-2); no definite D call. This CDR3 spans 13 amino acids. Germline values: CDR1 LGHDT, CDR2 YNNKEL (reference sequence). V was pared by 2 bases and J by 11 bases, with 12 bases between. The CDR3 sequence is CASSQSDGEKLFF. The CDR3 nucleotides are TGTGCCAGCAGCCAATCGGACGGTGAGAAACTGTTTTTT.

This clone was picked up one time. V and J are TRBV5-1 and TRBJ2-7; 9 nucleotides line up with TRBD1. CDR1 and CDR2 from the germline V gene are SGHRS and YFSETQ. Losses at the gene ends were 4 bases for V and 3 bases for J; bases not matched to a gene: 5. CDR3 size: 14 residues. CDR3 bases: TGCGCCAGCAGCCTCGGGACAGGGAACTACGAGCAGTACTTC. It specifies CASSLGTGNYEQYF.

The chain has TRBV7-9 and TRBJ1-5, with D unresolved. V was trimmed by 4 bases and J by 9 bases, leaving 13 bases between them. Germline V gives CDR1 SEHNR, CDR2 FQNEAQ (reference sequence). This CDR3 is built from 13 residues. The CDR3 DNA reads as TGTGCCAGCAGCTACGACCGCTCATGGCCCCAGCATTTT. Its protein is CASSYDRSWPQHF.

V gene TRBV9 combines with J gene TRBJ1-2; a weak D match, TRBD1 (5 bases). The CDR3 extends over 15 amino acids. Germline loops: CDR1 SGDLS, CDR2 YYNGEE. V gave up 0 bases and J gave up 3 bases, with 12 bases separating them. The CDR3 sequence is CASSVEAGIYYGYTF. CDR3 nucleotides: TGTGCCAGCAGCGTAGAGGCAGGGATTTACTATGGCTACACCTTC.

This clone was seen a single time. The gene calls are TRBV7-2 and TRBJ2-1, with D maybe TRBD2 (6 bases). The CDR3 runs to 12 residues. Germline V gene data show CDR1 as SGHTA and CDR2 as FQGNSA. CDR3 amino acids: CADSGPGGEQFF. CDR3 DNA sequence: TGTGCAGATAGCGGACCTGGGGGTGAGCAGTTCTTC.

The chain employs TRBV6-6 and TRBJ1-4; D call uncertain. The CDR3 has 18 residues. V lost 5 bases to trimming and J lost 1 base, with 20 bases between them. Per germline, CDR1 MNHNY and CDR2 SVGAGI (reference sequence). CDR3: CASSPTMGSRRTNEKLFF. CDR3 nucleotide sequence: TGTGCCAGCAGTCCAACGATGGGGTCCCGGCGAACTAATGAAAAACTGTTTTTT.

This clone was observed a single time. The chain is built from TRBV4-2 and TRBJ1-2, with D uncertain. V shed 6 bases and J shed 2 bases, with 7 bases lying between them. Germline V gives CDR1 LGHNA, CDR2 YNFKEQ. The CDR3 is 12 amino acids. Here the CDR3 DNA reads TGTGCCAGCAGGGGAGGCAACTATGGCTACACCTTC. It is translated as CASRGGNYGYTF.

The chain combines TRBV28 with TRBJ2-3; 8 positions match TRBD2. V was clipped by 3 bases and J by 1 base; unmatched bases: 3. In germline, CDR1 is MDHEN, CDR2 SYDVKM. This CDR3 has 15 residues. CDR3 sequence (DNA): TGTGCCAGCAGTTTGACTAGCGCCCGCACAGATACGCAGTATTTT. Translation: CASSLTSARTDTQYF. Full variable domain (remainder filled in from reference TRBV28 and TRBJ2-3): DVKVTQSSRYLVKRTGEKVFLECVQDMDHENMFWYRQDPGLGLRLIYFSYDVKMKEKGDIPEGYSVSREKKERFSLILESASTNQTSMYLCASSLTSARTDTQYFGPGTRLTVL.

This clone has only a few counts. The chain joins TRBV7-8 to TRBJ2-7; the D gene could be TRBD1 or TRBD2 (6 bases each). CDR1 and CDR2 (germline): SGHVS, FQNEAQ. V was pared by 7 bases and J by 3 bases, with 16 bases between. This CDR3 has 14 amino acids. The chain's CDR3 is CASTLGGGNYEQYF. The CDR3 DNA follows: TGTGCCAGCACCCTGGGGGGCGGGAACTACGAGCAGTACTTC.